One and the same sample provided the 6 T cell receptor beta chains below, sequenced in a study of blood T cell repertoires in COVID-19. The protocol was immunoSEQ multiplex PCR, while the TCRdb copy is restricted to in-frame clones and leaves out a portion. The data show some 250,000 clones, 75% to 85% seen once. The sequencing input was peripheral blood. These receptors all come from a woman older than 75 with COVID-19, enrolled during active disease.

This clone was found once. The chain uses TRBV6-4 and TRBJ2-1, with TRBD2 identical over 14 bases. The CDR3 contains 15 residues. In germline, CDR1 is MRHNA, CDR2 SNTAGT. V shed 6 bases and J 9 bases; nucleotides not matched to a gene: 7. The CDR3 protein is CASRRLAGGQSEQFF. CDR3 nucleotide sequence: TGTGCCAGCAGACGACTAGCGGGAGGGCAGAGTGAGCAGTTCTTC.

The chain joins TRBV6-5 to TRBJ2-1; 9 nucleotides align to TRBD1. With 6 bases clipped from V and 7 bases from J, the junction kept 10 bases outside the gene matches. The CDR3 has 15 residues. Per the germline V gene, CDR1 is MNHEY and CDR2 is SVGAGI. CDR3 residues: CASSSGTGKRNEQFF. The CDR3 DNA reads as TGTGCCAGCAGCTCCGGGACAGGGAAGAGGAATGAGCAGTTCTTC.

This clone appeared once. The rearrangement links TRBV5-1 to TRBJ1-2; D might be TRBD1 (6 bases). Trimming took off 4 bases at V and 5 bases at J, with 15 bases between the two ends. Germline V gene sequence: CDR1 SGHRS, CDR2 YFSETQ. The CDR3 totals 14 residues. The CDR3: CASSQLDSLYGYTF. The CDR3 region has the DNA TGCGCCAGCAGCCAGCTGGACAGTCTTTATGGCTACACCTTC.

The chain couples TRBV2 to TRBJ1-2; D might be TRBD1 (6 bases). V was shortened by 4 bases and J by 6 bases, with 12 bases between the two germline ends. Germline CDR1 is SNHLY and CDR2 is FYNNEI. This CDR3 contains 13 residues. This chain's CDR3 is CASSVTGLDGYTF. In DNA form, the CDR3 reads TGTGCCAGCAGTGTGACAGGTTTGGATGGCTACACCTTC.

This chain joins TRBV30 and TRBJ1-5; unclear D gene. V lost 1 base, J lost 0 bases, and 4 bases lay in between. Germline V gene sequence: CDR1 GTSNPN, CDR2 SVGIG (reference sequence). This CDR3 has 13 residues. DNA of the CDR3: TGTGCCTGGAGTGCAGATAGCAATCAGCCCCAGCATTTT. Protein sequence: CAWSADSNQPQHF.

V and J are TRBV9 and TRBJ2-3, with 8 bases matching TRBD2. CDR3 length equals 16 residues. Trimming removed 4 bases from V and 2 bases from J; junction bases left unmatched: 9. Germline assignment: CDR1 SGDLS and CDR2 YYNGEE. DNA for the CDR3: TGTGCCAGCAGCCCCTCGGGGACTAGGTCCACAGATACGCAGTATTTT. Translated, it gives CASSPSGTRSTDTQYF.